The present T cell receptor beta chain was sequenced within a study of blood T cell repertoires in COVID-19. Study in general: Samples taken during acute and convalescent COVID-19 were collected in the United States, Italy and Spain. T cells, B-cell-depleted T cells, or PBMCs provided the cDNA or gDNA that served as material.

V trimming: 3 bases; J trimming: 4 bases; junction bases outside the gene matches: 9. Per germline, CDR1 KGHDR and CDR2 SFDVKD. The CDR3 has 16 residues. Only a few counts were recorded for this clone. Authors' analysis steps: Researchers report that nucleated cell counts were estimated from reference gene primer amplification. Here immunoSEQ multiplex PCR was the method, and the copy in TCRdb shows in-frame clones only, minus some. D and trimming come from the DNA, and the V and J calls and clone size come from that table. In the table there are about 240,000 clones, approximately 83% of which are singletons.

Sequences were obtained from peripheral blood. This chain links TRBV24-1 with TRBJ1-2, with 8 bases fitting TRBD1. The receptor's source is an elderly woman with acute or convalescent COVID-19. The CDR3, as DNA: TGTGCCACCAGTGATGCTCGACAGGGGACGAGCTATGGCTACACCTTC. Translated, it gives CATSDARQGTSYGYTF.